The rows below give T cell receptor beta chains drawn from one sample of a study of T cells in narcolepsy. The assay was immunoSEQ multiplex PCR, and TCRdb's table has in-frame clones only and misses some. The sample contains around 25,000 clones, roughly four fifths of which appear only once. Sequencing input: CD45RA- memory CD4+ T cells from PBMCs. Every receptor here comes from a human donor with narcolepsy. CDR3s include the opening cysteine and the closing phenylalanine or tryptophan. Each record gives: CDR3 DNA, CDR3 protein, J gene, D gene, clone size, V gene. The D gene is left open where the match is weak. Rows give clone size only sometimes, using once, few, many, or a class for an expanded clone.

cdr3_nt: TGTGCCAGCGAGGTGGGTCCCTTGAACACTGAAGCTTTCTTT; cdr3_aa: CASEVGPLNTEAFF; j_call: TRBJ1-1; d_call: NA; clone_size: NA; v_call: TRBV28
cdr3_nt: TGTGCCAGCAGCTTGGCGCCAGCCCCTAATGAAAAACTGTTTTTT; cdr3_aa: CASSLAPAPNEKLFF; j_call: TRBJ1-4; d_call: NA; clone_size: once; v_call: TRBV5-4
cdr3_nt: TGTGCCAGCAGCCCGACACCCGACGCCGGGGAGCTGTTTTTT; cdr3_aa: CASSPTPDAGELFF; j_call: TRBJ2-2; d_call: NA; clone_size: NA; v_call: TRBV11-3
cdr3_nt: TGCGCCAGCAGCTGGGGTTTAGAGCTCCAAGAGACCCAGTACTTC; cdr3_aa: CASSWGLELQETQYF; j_call: TRBJ2-5; d_call: NA; clone_size: NA; v_call: TRBV5-1
cdr3_nt: TGCGCCAGCAGCATAGGGACAGGGAGAATCGCCGGGGAGCTGTTTTTT; cdr3_aa: CASSIGTGRIAGELFF; j_call: TRBJ2-2; d_call: TRBD1; clone_size: NA; v_call: TRBV5-1
cdr3_nt: TGTGCCAGCAGCTTGGAAAAGGAGGGGTGGCAGTTCTTC; cdr3_aa: CASSLEKEGWQFF; j_call: TRBJ2-1; d_call: NA; clone_size: NA; v_call: TRBV5-4
cdr3_nt: TGCGCCAGCAGCCAAGGACTAGCTTCGGGTGAGCAGTTCTTC; cdr3_aa: CASSQGLASGEQFF; j_call: TRBJ2-1; d_call: TRBD2; clone_size: once; v_call: TRBV4-1
cdr3_nt: TGTGCCAGCAGTGTAACCCGATCCTACGAGCAGTACTTC; cdr3_aa: CASSVTRSYEQYF; j_call: TRBJ2-7; d_call: NA; clone_size: NA; v_call: TRBV11-3
cdr3_nt: TGTGCCAGCAGACCCACGGGACAGCGCTCCTACGAGCAGTACTTC; cdr3_aa: CASRPTGQRSYEQYF; j_call: TRBJ2-7; d_call: TRBD1; clone_size: NA; v_call: TRBV27
cdr3_nt: TGTGCCAGCAGCCGGACAGCGGACACAGATACGCAGTATTTT; cdr3_aa: CASSRTADTDTQYF; j_call: TRBJ2-3; d_call: NA; clone_size: NA; v_call: TRBV6-5
cdr3_nt: TGCAGCGTCCCTCCACCTGGACAGGGGGCAGTCTATGGCTACACCTTC; cdr3_aa: CSVPPPGQGAVYGYTF; j_call: TRBJ1-2; d_call: TRBD1; clone_size: NA; v_call: TRBV29-1
cdr3_nt: TGCAGCGGGGCATCAGGGAATGGCTACACCTTC; cdr3_aa: CSGASGNGYTF; j_call: TRBJ1-2; d_call: NA; clone_size: NA; v_call: TRBV29-1
cdr3_nt: TGTGCCAGCAGCCGGGACCTCTACGAGCAGTACTTC; cdr3_aa: CASSRDLYEQYF; j_call: TRBJ2-7; d_call: NA; clone_size: NA; v_call: TRBV7-9
cdr3_nt: TGTGCCAGCAGCCAAGTGGGGGATATGAACACTGAAGCTTTCTTT; cdr3_aa: CASSQVGDMNTEAFF; j_call: TRBJ1-1; d_call: NA; clone_size: once; v_call: TRBV4-2
cdr3_nt: TGTGCCAGCAGTGGGGGCGGTATCGGGGCTGGGGCCAACGTCCTGACTTTC; cdr3_aa: CASSGGGIGAGANVLTF; j_call: TRBJ2-6; d_call: NA; clone_size: NA; v_call: TRBV6-1
cdr3_nt: TGTGCCAGCAGCTTAGGGGCCGGAGGTTACGAGCAGTACTTC; cdr3_aa: CASSLGAGGYEQYF; j_call: TRBJ2-7; d_call: NA; clone_size: NA; v_call: TRBV11-3
cdr3_nt: TGCGCCAGCAGCTTGGAATCCAGATGGGGTGGCACAGATACGCAGTATTTT; cdr3_aa: CASSLESRWGGTDTQYF; j_call: TRBJ2-3; d_call: NA; clone_size: NA; v_call: TRBV5-1
cdr3_nt: TGCGCCAGCAGCCTCGACAGGGGAACATATGGCTACACCTTC; cdr3_aa: CASSLDRGTYGYTF; j_call: TRBJ1-2; d_call: TRBD1; clone_size: NA; v_call: TRBV4-3
cdr3_nt: TGTGCCAGCAGCAAAGACCTTGGGCCTTTCCGGGATTTCCACCCCTACGAGCAGTACTTC; cdr3_aa: CASSKDLGPFRDFHPYEQYF; j_call: TRBJ2-7; d_call: NA; clone_size: NA; v_call: TRBV21-1
cdr3_nt: TGTGCCAGCAGCCGGGCGGGACAGGGGAGCTATGGCTACACCTTC; cdr3_aa: CASSRAGQGSYGYTF; j_call: TRBJ1-2; d_call: TRBD1; clone_size: once; v_call: TRBV6-6
cdr3_nt: TGTGCTAGCAGCTACAGCTCTGGAGAGACCCAGTACTTC; cdr3_aa: CASSYSSGETQYF; j_call: TRBJ2-5; d_call: NA; clone_size: NA; v_call: TRBV7-7
cdr3_nt: TGCAGTGCTGGCAGCTATGGCTACACCTTC; cdr3_aa: CSAGSYGYTF; j_call: TRBJ1-2; d_call: NA; clone_size: once; v_call: TRBV20-1
cdr3_nt: TGTGCCAGCAGCCCGACTAGCACAGATACGCAGTATTTT; cdr3_aa: CASSPTSTDTQYF; j_call: TRBJ2-3; d_call: NA; clone_size: few; v_call: TRBV5-8
cdr3_nt: TGTGCCAGTAGAGCTCCGGAACTAGCGGGGACCCACGAGCAGTACTTC; cdr3_aa: CASRAPELAGTHEQYF; j_call: TRBJ2-7; d_call: TRBD2; clone_size: NA; v_call: TRBV19
cdr3_nt: TGCAGCGTTGAAGATGGCAGGAACTATGGCTACACCTTC; cdr3_aa: CSVEDGRNYGYTF; j_call: TRBJ1-2; d_call: NA; clone_size: NA; v_call: TRBV29-1
cdr3_nt: TGTGCCAGCAGCCCGCATAGCGGGAGTCTGGATGAGCAGTTCTTC; cdr3_aa: CASSPHSGSLDEQFF; j_call: TRBJ2-1; d_call: TRBD2; clone_size: NA; v_call: TRBV9
cdr3_nt: TGTGCCAGCAGTTTGGGGGCCCCTCCTCAGCCCCAGCATTTT; cdr3_aa: CASSLGAPPQPQHF; j_call: TRBJ1-5; d_call: NA; clone_size: NA; v_call: TRBV28
cdr3_nt: TGTGCCAGCAGACTAGCGGGAGTGGCCGGGGAGCTGTTTTTT; cdr3_aa: CASRLAGVAGELFF; j_call: TRBJ2-2; d_call: TRBD2; clone_size: NA; v_call: TRBV28
cdr3_nt: TGTGCCAGCAGCGTAGGCGCGACAGGGGGGTTTACCGGGGAGCTGTTTTTT; cdr3_aa: CASSVGATGGFTGELFF; j_call: TRBJ2-2; d_call: TRBD1; clone_size: NA; v_call: TRBV9
cdr3_nt: TGCGCCAGCAGCCAAAGTCATTTGGGGACAGATACGCAGTATTTT; cdr3_aa: CASSQSHLGTDTQYF; j_call: TRBJ2-3; d_call: NA; clone_size: NA; v_call: TRBV4-1
cdr3_nt: TGTGCCAGTAGTATAGTAGGCCTGAACACTGAAGCTTTCTTT; cdr3_aa: CASSIVGLNTEAFF; j_call: TRBJ1-1; d_call: NA; clone_size: once; v_call: TRBV19
cdr3_nt: TGTGCCAGCAGCGCCGGGGGCTGGGGCACAGATACGCAGTATTTT; cdr3_aa: CASSAGGWGTDTQYF; j_call: TRBJ2-3; d_call: NA; clone_size: NA; v_call: TRBV11-2
cdr3_nt: TGTGCCAGCAGCGCGACGACAGGATATTACACCTTC; cdr3_aa: CASSATTGYYTF; j_call: TRBJ1-2; d_call: NA; clone_size: NA; v_call: TRBV6-5
cdr3_nt: TGTGCCAGCAGCCGAGGACAGGGCAGCGAAAAACTGTTTTTT; cdr3_aa: CASSRGQGSEKLFF; j_call: TRBJ1-4; d_call: TRBD1; clone_size: NA; v_call: TRBV11-3
cdr3_nt: TGTGCCAGTAGTTACAGGGATGAGACCCAGTACTTC; cdr3_aa: CASSYRDETQYF; j_call: TRBJ2-5; d_call: NA; clone_size: NA; v_call: TRBV19
cdr3_nt: TGTGCCAGCAGCCTTCGGGCAGAAGAAAAACTGTTTTTT; cdr3_aa: CASSLRAEEKLFF; j_call: TRBJ1-4; d_call: NA; clone_size: NA; v_call: TRBV14
cdr3_nt: TGTGCCACCAGCAGAGGTCAGGGGTCAAGCACTGAAGCTTTCTTT; cdr3_aa: CATSRGQGSSTEAFF; j_call: TRBJ1-1; d_call: NA; clone_size: NA; v_call: TRBV15
cdr3_nt: TGTGCCAGCAGCGGTGTCGGCTTCTACGAGCAGTACTTC; cdr3_aa: CASSGVGFYEQYF; j_call: TRBJ2-7; d_call: NA; clone_size: NA; v_call: TRBV6-1
cdr3_nt: TGTGCCAGCAGTTTATTTTCCAGGGATGGAAACACCATATATTTT; cdr3_aa: CASSLFSRDGNTIYF; j_call: TRBJ1-3; d_call: NA; clone_size: NA; v_call: TRBV28
cdr3_nt: TGCAGCGTTGAGGACGGGACCTACGAGCAGTACTTC; cdr3_aa: CSVEDGTYEQYF; j_call: TRBJ2-7; d_call: NA; clone_size: NA; v_call: TRBV29-1
cdr3_nt: TGCAGCGTTGCACTTCTGGCAGATACGCAGTATTTT; cdr3_aa: CSVALLADTQYF; j_call: TRBJ2-3; d_call: NA; clone_size: once; v_call: TRBV29-1
cdr3_nt: TGTGCCAGCAGTTTTGTCACTGAAGCTTTCTTT; cdr3_aa: CASSFVTEAFF; j_call: TRBJ1-1; d_call: NA; clone_size: once; v_call: TRBV28
cdr3_nt: TGTGCCAGCAGCGTAGCGTGGAACACTGAAGCTTTCTTT; cdr3_aa: CASSVAWNTEAFF; j_call: TRBJ1-1; d_call: NA; clone_size: NA; v_call: TRBV9
cdr3_nt: TGTGCCAGTAGCCCGGACAGGGGGCGGATTGGCTACACCTTC; cdr3_aa: CASSPDRGRIGYTF; j_call: TRBJ1-2; d_call: TRBD1; clone_size: NA; v_call: TRBV19
cdr3_nt: TGCAGCGTTTGGCATGCCTTAGGCGCTTTCTTT; cdr3_aa: CSVWHALGAFF; j_call: TRBJ1-1; d_call: NA; clone_size: NA; v_call: TRBV29-1